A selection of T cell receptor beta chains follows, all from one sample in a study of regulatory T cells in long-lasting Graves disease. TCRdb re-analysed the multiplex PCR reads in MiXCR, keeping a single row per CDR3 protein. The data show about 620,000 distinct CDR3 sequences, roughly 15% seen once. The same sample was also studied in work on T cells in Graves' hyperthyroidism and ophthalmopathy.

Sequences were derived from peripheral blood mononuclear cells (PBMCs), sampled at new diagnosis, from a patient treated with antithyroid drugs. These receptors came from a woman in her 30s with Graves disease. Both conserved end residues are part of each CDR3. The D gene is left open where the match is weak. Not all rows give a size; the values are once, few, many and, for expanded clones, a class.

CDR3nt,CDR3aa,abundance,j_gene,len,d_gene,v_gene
TGTGCCATCAGTGAGTTAACTGGCTATGGCTACACCTTC,CAISELTGYGYTF,many,TRBJ1-2,13,.,TRBV10-3
TGTGCCAGCAGTGAAGTGACGGCATCCGACACTGAAGCTTTCTTT,CASSEVTASDTEAFF,many,TRBJ1-1,15,.,TRBV6-1
TGTGCCAGCAGCCCCGGCCGTTCTAGGGCGGACTATGGCTACACCTTC,CASSPGRSRADYGYTF,.,TRBJ1-2,16,.,TRBV7-2
TGTGCCACCAGTGATTACGGGACTAGCAGCTACAATGAGCAGTTCTTC,CATSDYGTSSYNEQFF,many,TRBJ2-1,16,TRBD2,TRBV24-1
TGTGCCAGCAGTGATCAAAGGAGGGGCACTGAAGCTTTCTTT,CASSDQRRGTEAFF,many,TRBJ1-1,14,.,TRBV2
TGTGCCAGCAGCCTTCCGGGACACAGAACTGAAGCTTTCTTT,CASSLPGHRTEAFF,many,TRBJ1-1,14,.,TRBV7-2
TGCAGTGCCCGGACTAGCGGGAGAGGTAGGGAGCAGTTCTTC,CSARTSGRGREQFF,.,TRBJ2-1,14,TRBD2,TRBV20-1
TGCAGCGTTGGGGCAGGGGTAAACTATGGCTACACCTTC,CSVGAGVNYGYTF,few,TRBJ1-2,13,.,TRBV29-1
TGCGCCAGCCAGGAGGACCATTACGAGCAGTACTTC,CASQEDHYEQYF,many,TRBJ2-7,12,.,TRBV5-1
TGTGCCAGCTCACCGCTGGGACTAGCGGCTAACACCGGGGAGCTGTTTTTT,CASSPLGLAANTGELFF,.,TRBJ2-2,17,TRBD2,TRBV18
TGTGCCAGTAGTATAAGGCGGGAAAAGGCCAACGTCCTGACTTTC,CASSIRREKANVLTF,.,TRBJ2-6,15,.,TRBV19
TGTGCCAGCAGTGGGGACACGGACATTCAGTACTTC,CASSGDTDIQYF,many,TRBJ2-4,12,.,TRBV6-1
TGTGCCAGCAGTCCCCAGCGGGATTCCCTTGAAGCTTTCTTT,CASSPQRDSLEAFF,once,TRBJ1-1,14,.,TRBV28
TGCGCCAGCAGCTTGCAGGGGGCGAGTTCCTACAATGAGCAGTTCTTC,CASSLQGASSYNEQFF,.,TRBJ2-1,16,TRBD1,TRBV5-1
TGTGCCAGCAGCCTGAGGGGCCTAGCGGTCGGAGATACGCAGTATTTT,CASSLRGLAVGDTQYF,few,TRBJ2-3,16,TRBD2,TRBV14
TGTGCCAGCAGCGTAGTACCCACCACAGATACGCAGTATTTT,CASSVVPTTDTQYF,.,TRBJ2-3,14,.,TRBV9
TGTGCCAGCAGCCAAATGGGTCAGCCCCAGCATTTT,CASSQMGQPQHF,many,TRBJ1-5,12,.,TRBV3-1
TGCAGCGTTGACCCACGAACAGGGAACACTGAAGCTTTCTTT,CSVDPRTGNTEAFF,few,TRBJ1-1,14,.,TRBV29-1
TGCAGTGCTAGAGAGGGGCCGCAGGGCGAGTCCAAAAACATTCAGTACTTC,CSAREGPQGESKNIQYF,few,TRBJ2-4,17,.,TRBV20-1
TGTGCCAGCAGCCCCCGAGAGAGGAGCCGAATGAACACTGAAGCTTTCTTT,CASSPRERSRMNTEAFF,few,TRBJ1-1,17,.,TRBV5-8
TGCAGCGTTGCCTTACAGCCCTTAACTGAAGCTTTCTTT,CSVALQPLTEAFF,many,TRBJ1-1,13,.,TRBV29-1
TGTGCCAGCAGCTCGGAGGGTGAGGACGAGCAGTACTTC,CASSSEGEDEQYF,many,TRBJ2-7,13,.,TRBV11-2
TGTGCCAGCAGCCCAAATAGCGGGACATACAATGAGCAGTTCTTC,CASSPNSGTYNEQFF,many,TRBJ2-1,15,TRBD2,TRBV9
TGTGCCAGCAGTGAGCAATCGGCGGCAGGGGCCGAGCAGTACTTC,CASSEQSAAGAEQYF,many,TRBJ2-7,15,.,TRBV28
TGTGCCAGCAGTTTAGCGGGCGCCCGTGGCTATGGCTACACCTTC,CASSLAGARGYGYTF,many,TRBJ1-2,15,.,TRBV12-3/TRBV12-4
TGTGCCACCCTTTTGGGGAACACAGTGAACTATGGCTACACCTTC,CATLLGNTVNYGYTF,.,TRBJ1-2,15,.,TRBV2
TGTGCCAGCTCACAAGGGGGGGCCAGCAATCAGCCCCAGCATTTT,CASSQGGASNQPQHF,few,TRBJ1-5,15,.,TRBV18
TGTGCCAGCAGAAGACAGGCCTATAGCAATCAGCCCCAGCATTTT,CASRRQAYSNQPQHF,few,TRBJ1-5,15,.,TRBV6-1
TGTGCCATTCCACGATCGAGCTCTGGAAACACCATATATTTT,CAIPRSSSGNTIYF,few,TRBJ1-3,14,.,TRBV28
TGTGCCAGCAGCTCACCGGGACTAGCGGGAGAGGCCGGGGAGCTGTTTTTT,CASSSPGLAGEAGELFF,.,TRBJ2-2,17,TRBD2,TRBV6-1
TGCGCCAGCAGCGCCCTAGGGGGGGGCGACACTGAAGCTTTCTTT,CASSALGGGDTEAFF,few,TRBJ1-1,15,.,TRBV5-1
TGCGCCAGCAGCGGGTTGAAGGGTACTGAAGCTTTCTTT,CASSGLKGTEAFF,many,TRBJ1-1,13,.,TRBV5-1
TGTGCCAGCAGTTACACCGGGACTAGCGGGTACCGGGGCCCAAGTTTCTTC,CASSYTGTSGYRGPSFF,few,TRBJ2-1,17,TRBD2,TRBV6-9
TGTGCCAGCTCCTCAGTAGGAGGACAGGGCACAGATACGCAGTATTTT,CASSSVGGQGTDTQYF,.,TRBJ2-3,16,TRBD1,TRBV18
TGTGCCACCAGTGAACCTAGGACAGGGGGCGCGACAGATACGCAGTATTTT,CATSEPRTGGATDTQYF,few,TRBJ2-3,17,TRBD1,TRBV24-1
TGTGTCAGCGGGGGAGGAGGCGGGGGCACAGATACGCAGTATTTT,CVSGGGGGGTDTQYF,.,TRBJ2-3,15,TRBD2,TRBV2
TGTGCCACCAGCAACCCGGTTGGGTTAAGGGACGAGCAGTACTTC,CATSNPVGLRDEQYF,many,TRBJ2-7,15,.,TRBV15
TGTGCCAGCAGGCCCAGGGGTTACAACTACGAGCAGTACTTC,CASRPRGYNYEQYF,.,TRBJ2-7,14,.,TRBV6-7
TGTGCCAGCAGCCACAGGGGGACTAACACCGGGGAGCTGTTTTTT,CASSHRGTNTGELFF,few,TRBJ2-2,15,.,TRBV14
TGTGCCAGCTCACCAGGCGGGGGCGGGGAGCAGTACTTC,CASSPGGGGEQYF,.,TRBJ2-7,13,.,TRBV18
TGTGCCAGCAGTCGACGTGATGGCAATCAGCCCCAGCATTTT,CASSRRDGNQPQHF,many,TRBJ1-5,14,.,TRBV2
TGTGCCAGCAGGGCGGCGTGGGGTGCTGGGGCCAACGTCCTGACTTTC,CASRAAWGAGANVLTF,.,TRBJ2-6,16,.,TRBV27
TGTGCCAGCAGTTACGAGCGGCACAGGGGACGGGCGAGTGGTGAGCAGTTCTTC,CASSYERHRGRASGEQFF,few,TRBJ2-1,18,TRBD1,TRBV6-2/TRBV6-3
TGTGCCAGCAGCTTACGTCGTGAGGGTTCACCCCTCCACTTT,CASSLRREGSPLHF,.,TRBJ1-6,14,.,TRBV7-3
TGTGCCAGCAATAACGCCGGGGAGCAGTACTTC,CASNNAGEQYF,many,TRBJ2-7,11,.,TRBV3-1
TGCGCCAGCAGCTTGGCAGGGGCCCAGGACGAGCAGTACTTC,CASSLAGAQDEQYF,many,TRBJ2-7,14,.,TRBV5-1